This T cell receptor (beta chain) is drawn from a study of cytomegalovirus exposure and HLA in healthy donors. Use of 60 Vbeta and 13 Jbeta primers characterized the PCR. The assay was immunoSEQ multiplex PCR, and TCRdb's table has in-frame clones only and misses some. The top ten clones hold around 18% of a sample with 100,000 to 150,000 clones, over 65% of them seen once. The CDR3 has 13 residues. Germline CDR1 and CDR2: LNHDA and SQIVND (reference sequence). The V end was cut by 8 bases, the J end by 0 bases, with 8 bases between. This TCR was recovered from a man in his late teens or twenties in good health and CMV-seropositive. The chain has TRBV19 and TRBJ1-3, with D hard to call. Sequencing was done on a sample of PBMCs. The CDR3 region is CASVVSSGNTIYF. CDR3 nucleotides: TGTGCCAGTGTGGTTAGCTCTGGAAACACCATATATTTT.